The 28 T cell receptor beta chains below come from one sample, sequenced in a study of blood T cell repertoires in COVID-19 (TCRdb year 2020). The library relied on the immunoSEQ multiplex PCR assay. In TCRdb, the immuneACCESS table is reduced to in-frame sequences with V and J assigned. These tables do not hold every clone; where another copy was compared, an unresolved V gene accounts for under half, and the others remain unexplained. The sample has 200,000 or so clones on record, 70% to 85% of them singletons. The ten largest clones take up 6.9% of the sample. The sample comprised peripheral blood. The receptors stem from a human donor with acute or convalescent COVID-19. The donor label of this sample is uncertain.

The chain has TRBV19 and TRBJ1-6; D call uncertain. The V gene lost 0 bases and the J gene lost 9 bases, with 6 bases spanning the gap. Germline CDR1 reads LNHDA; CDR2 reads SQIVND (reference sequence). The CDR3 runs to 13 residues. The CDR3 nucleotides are TGTGCCAGTAGTATAGAAGAGTTTTCACCCCTCCACTTT. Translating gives CASSIEEFSPLHF.

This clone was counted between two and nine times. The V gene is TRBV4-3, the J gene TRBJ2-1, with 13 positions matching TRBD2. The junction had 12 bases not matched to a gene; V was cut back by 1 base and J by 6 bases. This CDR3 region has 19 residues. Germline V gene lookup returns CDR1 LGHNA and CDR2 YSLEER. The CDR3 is CASSQVWAGGTSGINEQFF. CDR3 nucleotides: TGCGCCAGCAGCCAAGTTTGGGCCGGGGGGACTAGCGGGATCAATGAGCAGTTCTTC.

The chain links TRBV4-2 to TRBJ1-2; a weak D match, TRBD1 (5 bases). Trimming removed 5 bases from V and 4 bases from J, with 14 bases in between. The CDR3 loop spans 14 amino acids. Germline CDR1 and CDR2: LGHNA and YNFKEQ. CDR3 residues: CASSSEGNPYGYTF. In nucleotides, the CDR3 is TGTGCCAGCAGCTCGGAGGGGAACCCCTATGGCTACACCTTC.

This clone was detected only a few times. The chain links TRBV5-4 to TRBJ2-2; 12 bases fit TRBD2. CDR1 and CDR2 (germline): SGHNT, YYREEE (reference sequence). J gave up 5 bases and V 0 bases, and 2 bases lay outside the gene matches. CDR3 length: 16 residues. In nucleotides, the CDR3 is TGTGCCAGCAGCTTGGCGGGACTAGCGGGTACCGGGGAGCTGTTTTTT. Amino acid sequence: CASSLAGLAGTGELFF.

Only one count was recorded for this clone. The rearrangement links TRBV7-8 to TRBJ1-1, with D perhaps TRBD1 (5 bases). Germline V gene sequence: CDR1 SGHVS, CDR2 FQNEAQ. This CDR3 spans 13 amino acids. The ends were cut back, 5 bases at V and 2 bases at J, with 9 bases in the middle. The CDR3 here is CASSRQTNTEAFF. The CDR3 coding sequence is TGTGCCAGCAGCCGACAGACTAACACTGAAGCTTTCTTT. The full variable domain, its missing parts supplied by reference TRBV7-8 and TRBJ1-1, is GAGVSQSPRYKVAKRGQDVALRCDPISGHVSLFWYQQALGQGPEFLTYFQNEAQLDKSGLPSDRFFAERPEGSVSTLKIQRTQQEDSAVYLCASSRQTNTEAFFGQGTRLTVV.

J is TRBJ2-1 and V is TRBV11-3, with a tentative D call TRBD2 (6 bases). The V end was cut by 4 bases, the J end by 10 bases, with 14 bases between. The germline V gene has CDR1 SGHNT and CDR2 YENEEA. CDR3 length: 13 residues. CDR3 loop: CASSSGVGVEQFF. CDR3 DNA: TGTGCCAGCAGCTCGGGGGTAGGAGTCGAGCAGTTCTTC.

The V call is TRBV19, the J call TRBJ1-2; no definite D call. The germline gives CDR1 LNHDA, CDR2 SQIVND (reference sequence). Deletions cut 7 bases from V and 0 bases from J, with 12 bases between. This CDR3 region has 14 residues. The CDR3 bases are TGTGCCAGTAATCCCCCAGGCGCTAACTATGGCTACACCTTC. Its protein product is CASNPPGANYGYTF.

This CDR3 reads CASSSRAGGSDDIQYF. The CDR3 DNA reads as TGCGCCAGCAGCTCCCGGGCGGGAGGGAGTGACGACATTCAGTACTTC. This chain connects TRBV5-1 to TRBJ2-4; TRBD2 aligns across 9 bases. Germline V gives CDR1 SGHRS, CDR2 YFSETQ. The V segment lost 3 bases and the J segment 8 bases; nucleotides outside the gene matches: 12. This CDR3 is 16 amino acids long.

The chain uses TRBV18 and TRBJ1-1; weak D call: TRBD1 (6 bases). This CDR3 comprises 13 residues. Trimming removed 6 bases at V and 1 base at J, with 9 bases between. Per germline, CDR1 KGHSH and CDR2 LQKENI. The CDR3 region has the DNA TGTGCCAGCTCGCTGGGACAGAACACTGAAGCTTTCTTT. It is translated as CASSLGQNTEAFF.

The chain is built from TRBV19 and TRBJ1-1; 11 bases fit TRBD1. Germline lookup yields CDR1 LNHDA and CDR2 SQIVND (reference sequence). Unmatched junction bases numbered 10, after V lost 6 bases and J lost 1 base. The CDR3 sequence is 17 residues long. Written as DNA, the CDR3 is TGTGCCAGTAGACCCGGGACAGGGGGAGGTAGGAACACTGAAGCTTTCTTT. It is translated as CASRPGTGGGRNTEAFF.

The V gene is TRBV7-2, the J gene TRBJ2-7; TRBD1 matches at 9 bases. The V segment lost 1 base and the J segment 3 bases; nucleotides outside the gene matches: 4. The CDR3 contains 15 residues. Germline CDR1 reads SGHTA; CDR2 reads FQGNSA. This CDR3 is CASSLVGTGIYEQYF. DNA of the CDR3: TGTGCCAGCAGCTTAGTCGGGACAGGGATCTACGAGCAGTACTTC.

CDR3 loop: CASSLLAGGPWEQYF. The CDR3 DNA is TGTGCCAGCAGTTTATTAGCGGGCGGGCCCTGGGAGCAGTACTTC. The chain has TRBV27 and TRBJ2-7; TRBD2 matches 7 bases. The CDR3 is made up of 15 amino acids. In germline, CDR1 is MNHEY, CDR2 SMNVEV (reference sequence). The V segment lost 1 base and the J segment 7 bases; nucleotides outside the gene matches: 10.

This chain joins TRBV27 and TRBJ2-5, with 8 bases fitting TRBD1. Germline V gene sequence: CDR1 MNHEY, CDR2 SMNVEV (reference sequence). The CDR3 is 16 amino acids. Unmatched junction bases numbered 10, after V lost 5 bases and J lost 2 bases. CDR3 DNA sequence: TGTGCCAGCAGTCCCCTACAGGGGGTAAAACAAGAGACCCAGTACTTC. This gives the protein CASSPLQGVKQETQYF.

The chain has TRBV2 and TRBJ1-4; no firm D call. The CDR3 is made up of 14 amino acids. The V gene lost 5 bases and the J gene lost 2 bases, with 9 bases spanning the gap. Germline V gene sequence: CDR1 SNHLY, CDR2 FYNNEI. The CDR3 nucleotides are TGTGCCAGCAGTCTGTCCGGGACTAATGAAAAACTGTTTTTT. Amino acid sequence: CASSLSGTNEKLFF.

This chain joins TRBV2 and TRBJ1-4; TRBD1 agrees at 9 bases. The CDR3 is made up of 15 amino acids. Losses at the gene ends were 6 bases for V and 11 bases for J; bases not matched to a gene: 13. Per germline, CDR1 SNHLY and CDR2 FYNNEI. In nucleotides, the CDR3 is TGTGCCAGCAGGGGTCCGGGACAGGGATCGAAGAAACTGTTTTTT. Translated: CASRGPGQGSKKLFF.

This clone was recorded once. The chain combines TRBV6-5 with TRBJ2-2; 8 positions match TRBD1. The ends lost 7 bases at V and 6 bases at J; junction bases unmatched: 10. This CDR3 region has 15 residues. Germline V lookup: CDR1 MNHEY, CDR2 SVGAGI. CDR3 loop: CASKNSGGGAGELFF. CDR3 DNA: TGTGCCAGCAAAAACTCAGGGGGCGGGGCCGGGGAGCTGTTTTTT.

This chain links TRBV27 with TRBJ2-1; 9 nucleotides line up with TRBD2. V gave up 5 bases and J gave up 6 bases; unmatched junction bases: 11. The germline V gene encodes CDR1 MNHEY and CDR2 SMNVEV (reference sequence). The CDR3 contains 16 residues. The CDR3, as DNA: TGTGCCAGCAGTCCGGGATTGCGGGAGGGGGGCAATGAGCAGTTCTTC. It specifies CASSPGLREGGNEQFF.

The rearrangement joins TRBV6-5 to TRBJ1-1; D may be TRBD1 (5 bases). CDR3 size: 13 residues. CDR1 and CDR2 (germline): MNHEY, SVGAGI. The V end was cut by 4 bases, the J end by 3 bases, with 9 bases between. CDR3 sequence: CASSWGGDTEAFF. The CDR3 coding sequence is TGTGCCAGCAGTTGGGGGGGGGACACTGAAGCTTTCTTT.

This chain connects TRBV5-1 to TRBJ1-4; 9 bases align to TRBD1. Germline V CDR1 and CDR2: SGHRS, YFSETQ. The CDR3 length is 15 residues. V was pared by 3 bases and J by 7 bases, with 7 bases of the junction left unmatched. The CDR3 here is CASSSVTGGIEKLFF. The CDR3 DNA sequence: TGCGCCAGCAGCTCGGTAACAGGGGGCATTGAAAAACTGTTTTTT.

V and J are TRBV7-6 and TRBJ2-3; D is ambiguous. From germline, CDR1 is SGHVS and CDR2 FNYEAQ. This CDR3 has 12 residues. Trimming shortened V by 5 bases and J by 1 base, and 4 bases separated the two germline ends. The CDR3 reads CASSPRTDTQYF. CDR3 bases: TGTGCCAGCAGCCCTCGCACAGATACGCAGTATTTT.

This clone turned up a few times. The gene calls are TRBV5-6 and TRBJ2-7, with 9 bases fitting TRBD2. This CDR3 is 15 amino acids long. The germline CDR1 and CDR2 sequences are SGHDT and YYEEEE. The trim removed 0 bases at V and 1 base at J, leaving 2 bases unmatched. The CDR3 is CASSLGLAASYEQYF. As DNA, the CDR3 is TGTGCCAGCAGCTTGGGACTAGCGGCTTCCTACGAGCAGTACTTC.

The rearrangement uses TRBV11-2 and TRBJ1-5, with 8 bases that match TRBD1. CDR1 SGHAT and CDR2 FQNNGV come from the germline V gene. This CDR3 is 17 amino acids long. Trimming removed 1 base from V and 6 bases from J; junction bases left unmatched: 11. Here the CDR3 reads CASSLGSGRGLGQPQHF. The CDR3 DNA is TGTGCCAGCAGCTTAGGAAGCGGCAGGGGGCTCGGTCAGCCCCAGCATTTT.

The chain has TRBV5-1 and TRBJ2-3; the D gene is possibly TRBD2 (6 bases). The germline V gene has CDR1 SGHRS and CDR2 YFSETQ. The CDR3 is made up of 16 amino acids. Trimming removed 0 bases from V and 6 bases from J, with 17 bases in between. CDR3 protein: CASSLARLGVVDTQYF. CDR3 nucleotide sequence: TGCGCCAGCAGCTTGGCGAGACTAGGAGTGGTGGATACGCAGTATTTT.

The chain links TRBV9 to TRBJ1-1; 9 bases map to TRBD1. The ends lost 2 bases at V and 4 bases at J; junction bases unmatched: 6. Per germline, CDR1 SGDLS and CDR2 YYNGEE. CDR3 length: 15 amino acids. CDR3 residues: CASSVTGGVSTEAFF. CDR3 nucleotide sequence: TGTGCCAGCAGCGTCACAGGGGGCGTAAGCACTGAAGCTTTCTTT.

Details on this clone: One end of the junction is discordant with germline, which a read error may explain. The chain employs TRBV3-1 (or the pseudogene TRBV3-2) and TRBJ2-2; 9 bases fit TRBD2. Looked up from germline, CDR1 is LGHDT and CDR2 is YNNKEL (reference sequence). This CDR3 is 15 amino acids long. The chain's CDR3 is CASSQASGNPGELFF. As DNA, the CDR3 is TGTGCCAGCAGCCAGGCTAGCGGGAACCCCGGGGAGCTGTTTTTT.

The chain's CDR3 is CASRILAGATSTDTQYF. The CDR3 DNA reads as TGCGCCAGCAGAATACTAGCGGGAGCCACTAGCACAGATACGCAGTATTTT. The chain uses TRBV5-1 and TRBJ2-3; 11 nucleotides align to TRBD2. The CDR3 has 17 residues. CDR1 and CDR2 (germline): SGHRS, YFSETQ. Trimming removed 5 bases from V and 0 bases from J; junction bases left unmatched: 8.

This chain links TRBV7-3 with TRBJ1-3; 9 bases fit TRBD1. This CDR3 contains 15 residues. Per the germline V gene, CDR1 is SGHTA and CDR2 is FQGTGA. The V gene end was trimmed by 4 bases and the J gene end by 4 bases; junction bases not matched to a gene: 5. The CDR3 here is CASSSGQGLGNTIYF. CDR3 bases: TGTGCCAGCAGCTCGGGACAGGGTTTAGGAAACACCATATATTTT.

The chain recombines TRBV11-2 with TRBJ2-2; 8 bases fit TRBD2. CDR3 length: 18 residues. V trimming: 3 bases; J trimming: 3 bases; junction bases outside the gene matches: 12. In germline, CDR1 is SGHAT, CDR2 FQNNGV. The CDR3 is CASSLWPFSGKDTGELFF. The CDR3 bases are TGTGCCAGCAGCTTGTGGCCCTTTAGCGGGAAGGACACCGGGGAGCTGTTTTTT.